The text below deals with one TCR beta chain. The sample holds other DNA sequences that translate to the same CDR3. This record comes from a study of blood T cell repertoires in COVID-19. This table comes from immunoSEQ multiplex PCR, and its TCRdb copy is limited to in-frame clones, with some not included. Among a few hundred thousand clones listed, approximately 90% were seen once. CDR3 length: 14 residues. CDR1 is SGHTA and CDR2 is FQGNSA in the germline V gene. The ends lost 5 bases at V and 4 bases at J; junction bases unmatched: 3. The TCR sequence derives from a woman aged 40 to 55 who had been exposed to COVID-19. Sample: PBMCs or T cells enriched from blood (not recorded which). The gene calls are TRBV7-2 and TRBJ1-3, with TRBD1 matching 9 bases. CDR3 nucleotide sequence: TGTGCCAGCAGCCTAGGGACAGGGGGAAACACCATATATTTT. Amino acid sequence: CASSLGTGGNTIYF. The variable domain in full, with the rest retrieved from reference TRBV7-2 and TRBJ1-3, is GAGVSQSPSNKVTEKGKDVELRCDPISGHTALYWYRQSLGQGLEFLIYFQGNSAPDKSGLPSDRFSAERTGGSVSTLTIQRTQQEDSAVYLCASSLGTGGNTIYFGEGSWLTVV.